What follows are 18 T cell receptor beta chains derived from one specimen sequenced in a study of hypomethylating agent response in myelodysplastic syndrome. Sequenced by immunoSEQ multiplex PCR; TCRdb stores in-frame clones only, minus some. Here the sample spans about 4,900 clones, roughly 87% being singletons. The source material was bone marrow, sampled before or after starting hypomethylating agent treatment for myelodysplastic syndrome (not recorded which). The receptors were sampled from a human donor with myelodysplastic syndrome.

CDR3: CASSLDRLAGMGEQYF. In nucleotides, the CDR3 is TGTGCCAGCAGCTTAGATCGCCTAGCGGGAATGGGCGAGCAGTACTTC. The V call is TRBV11-2, the J call TRBJ2-7; 9 nucleotides align to TRBD2. Per the germline V gene, CDR1 is SGHAT and CDR2 is FQNNGV. V was clipped by 0 bases and J by 6 bases; unmatched bases: 9. The CDR3 contains 16 residues.

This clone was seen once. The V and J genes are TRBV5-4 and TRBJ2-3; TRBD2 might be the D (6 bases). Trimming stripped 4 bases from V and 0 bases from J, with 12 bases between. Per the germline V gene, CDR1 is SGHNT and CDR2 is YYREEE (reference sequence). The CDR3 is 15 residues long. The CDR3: CASSPRLVSTDTQYF. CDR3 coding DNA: TGTGCCAGCAGCCCCCGACTAGTCAGCACAGATACGCAGTATTTT.

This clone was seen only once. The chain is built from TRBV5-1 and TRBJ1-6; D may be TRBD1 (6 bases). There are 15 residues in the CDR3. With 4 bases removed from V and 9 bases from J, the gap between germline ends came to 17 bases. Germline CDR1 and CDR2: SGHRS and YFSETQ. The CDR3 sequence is CASSPRDTRSSPLHF. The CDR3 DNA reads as TGCGCCAGCAGCCCCCGGGACACTAGGAGTTCACCCCTCCACTTT.

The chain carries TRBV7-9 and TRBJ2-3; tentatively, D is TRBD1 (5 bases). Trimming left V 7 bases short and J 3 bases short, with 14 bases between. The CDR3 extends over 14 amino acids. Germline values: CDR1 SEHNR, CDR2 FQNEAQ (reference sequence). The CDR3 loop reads CASTPGRGTDTQYF. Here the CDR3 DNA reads TGTGCCAGCACCCCGGGTAGGGGAACAGATACGCAGTATTTT. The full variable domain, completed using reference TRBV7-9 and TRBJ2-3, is DTGVSQNPRHKITKRGQNVTFRCDPISEHNRLYWYRQTLGQGPEFLTYFQNEAQLEKSRLLSDRFSAERPKGSFSTLEIQRTEQGDSAMYLCASTPGRGTDTQYFGPGTRLTVL.

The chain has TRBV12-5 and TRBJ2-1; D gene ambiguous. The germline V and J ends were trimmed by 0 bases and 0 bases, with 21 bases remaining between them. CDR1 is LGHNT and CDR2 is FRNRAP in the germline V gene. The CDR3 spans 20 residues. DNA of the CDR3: TGTGCTAGTGGTTTGGTACTTGGGTATCAGCATCCGAGCTCCTACAATGAGCAGTTCTTC. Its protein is CASGLVLGYQHPSSYNEQFF.

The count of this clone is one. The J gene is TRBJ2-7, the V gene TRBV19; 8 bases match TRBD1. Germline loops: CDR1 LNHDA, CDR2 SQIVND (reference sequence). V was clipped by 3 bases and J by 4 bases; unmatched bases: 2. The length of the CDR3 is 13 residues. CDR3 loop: CASSMTGDYEQYF. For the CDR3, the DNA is TGTGCCAGTAGTATGACAGGGGATTACGAGCAGTACTTC. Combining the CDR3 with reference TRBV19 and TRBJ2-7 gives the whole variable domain DGGITQSPKYLFRKEGQNVTLSCEQNLNHDAMYWYRQDPGQGLRLIYYSQIVNDFQKGDIAEGYSVSREKKESFPLTVTSAQKNPTAFYLCASSMTGDYEQYFGPGTRLTVT.

The CDR3 DNA reads TGTGCCAGCAGCCCGAATCTTCTAGGAACCGGGGAGCTGTTTTTT. Its protein product is CASSPNLLGTGELFF. The chain employs TRBV7-8 and TRBJ2-2; unclear D gene. Germline-derived CDR1 and CDR2 are SGHVS and FQNEAQ. With 5 bases removed from V and 5 bases from J, the gap between germline ends came to 15 bases. This CDR3 is built from 15 residues.

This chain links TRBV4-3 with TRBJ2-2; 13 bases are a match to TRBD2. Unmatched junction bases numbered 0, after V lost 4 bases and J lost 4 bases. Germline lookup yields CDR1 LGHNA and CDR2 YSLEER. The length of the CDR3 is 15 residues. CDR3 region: CASSRLAGGTGELFF. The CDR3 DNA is TGCGCCAGCAGCCGACTAGCGGGAGGCACCGGGGAGCTGTTTTTT.

CDR3 DNA: TGTGCCAGCAGGGAGGGGCCCAATGAGCAGTTCTTC. Its translation is CASREGPNEQFF. The V call is TRBV27, the J call TRBJ2-1; D is possibly TRBD2 (6 bases). The ends were cut back, 6 bases at V and 6 bases at J, with 9 bases in the middle. The germline V gene encodes CDR1 MNHEY and CDR2 SMNVEV (reference sequence). This CDR3 region has 12 residues.

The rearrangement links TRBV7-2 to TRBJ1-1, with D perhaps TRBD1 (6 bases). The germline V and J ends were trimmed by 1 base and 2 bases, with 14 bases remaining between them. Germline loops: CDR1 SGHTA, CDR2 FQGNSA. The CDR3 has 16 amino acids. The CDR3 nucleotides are TGTGCCAGCAGCTTAGTCACGGGGGCGCGTAACACTGAAGCTTTCTTT. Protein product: CASSLVTGARNTEAFF.

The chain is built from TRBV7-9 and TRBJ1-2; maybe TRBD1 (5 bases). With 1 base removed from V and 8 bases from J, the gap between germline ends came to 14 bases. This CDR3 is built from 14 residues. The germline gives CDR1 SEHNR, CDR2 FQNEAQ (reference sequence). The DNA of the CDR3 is TGTGCCAGCAGCTTAGGACAGCTGTTGGCCGGCTACACCTTC. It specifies CASSLGQLLAGYTF.

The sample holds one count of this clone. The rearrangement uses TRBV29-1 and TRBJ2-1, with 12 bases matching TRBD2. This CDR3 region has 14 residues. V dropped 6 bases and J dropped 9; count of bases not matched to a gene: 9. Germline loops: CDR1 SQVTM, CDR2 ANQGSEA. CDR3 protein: CSVRLAGEYGEQFF. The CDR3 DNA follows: TGCAGCGTAAGACTAGCGGGAGAGTATGGTGAGCAGTTCTTC.

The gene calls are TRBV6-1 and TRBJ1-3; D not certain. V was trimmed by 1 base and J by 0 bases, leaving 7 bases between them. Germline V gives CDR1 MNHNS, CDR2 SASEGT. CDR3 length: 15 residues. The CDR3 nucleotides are TGTGCCAGCAGTGAAGGGCCCGTCTCTGGAAACACCATATATTTT. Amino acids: CASSEGPVSGNTIYF.

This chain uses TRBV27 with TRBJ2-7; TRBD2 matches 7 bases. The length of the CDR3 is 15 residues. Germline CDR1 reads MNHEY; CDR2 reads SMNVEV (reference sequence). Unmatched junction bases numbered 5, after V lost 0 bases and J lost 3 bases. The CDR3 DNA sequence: TGTGCCAGCAGTTTATCGAGGGGCGGGAGCTACGAGCAGTACTTC. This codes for CASSLSRGGSYEQYF.

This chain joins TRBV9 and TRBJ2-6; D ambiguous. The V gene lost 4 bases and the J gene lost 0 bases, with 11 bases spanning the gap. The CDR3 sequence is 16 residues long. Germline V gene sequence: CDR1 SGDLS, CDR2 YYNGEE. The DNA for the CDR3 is TGTGCCAGCAGCCCCAACCCCACCTCTGGGGCCAACGTCCTGACTTTC. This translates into CASSPNPTSGANVLTF. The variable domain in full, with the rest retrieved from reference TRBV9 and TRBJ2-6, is DSGVTQTPKHLITATGQRVTLRCSPRSGDLSVYWYQQSLDQGLQFLIQYYNGEERAKGNILERFSAQQFPDLHSELNLSSLELGDSALYFCASSPNPTSGANVLTFGAGSRLTVL.

The CDR3 DNA follows: TGTGCCAGCAGCTTAGATCAGGGGACCGCTAACCCCCACGAGCAGTACTTC. It encodes CASSLDQGTANPHEQYF. This rearrangement joins TRBV11-3 to TRBJ2-7, with D perhaps matching TRBD1 (6 bases). Trimming cost V 0 bases and J 5 bases, with 20 bases left between them. Germline lookup yields CDR1 SGHNT and CDR2 YENEEA. This CDR3 region has 17 residues.

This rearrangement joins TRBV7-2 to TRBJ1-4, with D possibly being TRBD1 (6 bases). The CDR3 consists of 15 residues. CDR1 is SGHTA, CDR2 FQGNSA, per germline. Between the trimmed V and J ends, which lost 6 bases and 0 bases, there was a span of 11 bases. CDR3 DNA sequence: TGTGCCAGCAGATCCAGGGGAACAACTAATGAAAAACTGTTTTTT. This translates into CASRSRGTTNEKLFF.

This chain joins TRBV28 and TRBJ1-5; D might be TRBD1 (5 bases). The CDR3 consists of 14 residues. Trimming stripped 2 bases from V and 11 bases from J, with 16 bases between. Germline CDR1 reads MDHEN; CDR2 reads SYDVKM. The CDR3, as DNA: TGTGCCAGCAGTTTACCCCAGGGTATGAGGGCCCAGCATTTT. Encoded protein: CASSLPQGMRAQHF.